The clone carrying this T cell receptor (beta chain) was seen once. Two negative PCRs, clearance, or symptom resolution were required of recovered Cohort 3 donors. This specimen comes from a study of blood T cell repertoires in COVID-19. On the study more broadly: The United States, Italy and Spain were the sources of the acute and convalescent COVID-19 samples. The cDNA or gDNA used as material had been derived from T cells, B-cell-depleted T cells, or PBMCs.

CDR3 length: 15 residues. Trimming at V came to 0 bases and at J to 3 bases, leaving 3 bases not matched to a gene. Germline assignment: CDR1 LGHNA and CDR2 YNFKEQ. Original analysis: How many nucleated cells were present was estimated from reference gene primer amplification. Generated by immunoSEQ multiplex PCR, the TCRdb table keeps only in-frame clones and is missing some. That table is the source of V, J and clone size, and D and trimming were worked out from the DNA. The profile covers roughly 180,000 clones, with around 90% appearing a single time and 2% to 2.5% taken by the ten largest. The TCR comes from a woman between 25 and 40 years old who had recovered from COVID-19. The V call is TRBV4-2, the J call TRBJ2-7; 9 nucleotides agree with TRBD1. Sequenced: PBMCs or T cells enriched from blood (not recorded which). The CDR3 region is CASSQETGGFYEQYF. The CDR3 bases are TGTGCCAGCAGCCAAGAGACAGGGGGATTCTACGAGCAGTACTTC.